The 18 T cell receptor beta chains presented below share a single source sample, sequenced in a study of shared clonotypes between healthy human individuals (TCRdb year 2020). The library came from the immunoSEQ multiplex PCR assay. TCRdb provides this immuneACCESS table in a form limited to in-frame rearrangements. Some clones are lacking; in checked studies, under half of them reflect an unresolved V gene, and why the rest are absent is not known. Across this sample there are hundreds of thousands of clones, with roughly 73% seen only once. 1.5% to 2% of the sample belongs to the ten largest clones. Sequencing used memory CD4+ T cells sorted from blood. The cell subset or site label for this specimen denotes: CD45RA-negative fraction. These receptors all come from a woman aged 25 to 45 in good health.

V and J are TRBV27 and TRBJ2-5, with D perhaps TRBD2 (5 bases). Trimming removed 5 bases from V and 6 bases from J, with 16 bases in between. Germline V lookup: CDR1 MNHEY, CDR2 SMNVEV (reference sequence). This CDR3 region has 14 residues. The CDR3 coding sequence is TGTGCCAGCAGTAATCGAGGGAGCGTGAAGACCCAGTACTTC. It codes for CASSNRGSVKTQYF.

The rearrangement links TRBV5-1 to TRBJ2-1; D gene unclear. The germline V gene encodes CDR1 SGHRS and CDR2 YFSETQ. Between the trimmed V and J ends, which lost 5 bases and 4 bases, there was a span of 16 bases. The CDR3 totals 15 residues. The CDR3 is CASSQDSMGYNEQFF. As DNA, the CDR3 is TGCGCCAGCAGTCAAGACTCGATGGGGTACAATGAGCAGTTCTTC.

This clone has a single count. J is TRBJ1-2 and V is TRBV7-3; D is unresolved. With 5 bases removed from V and 2 bases from J, the gap between germline ends came to 9 bases. Germline values: CDR1 SGHTA, CDR2 FQGTGA. The length of the CDR3 is 13 residues. The CDR3 sequence is CASSLDENYGYTF. Written as DNA, the CDR3 is TGTGCCAGCAGCCTCGACGAGAACTATGGCTACACCTTC. Using reference TRBV7-3 and TRBJ1-2 for the parts outside the CDR3, the full variable domain is GAGVSQTPSNKVTEKGKYVELRCDPISGHTALYWYRQSLGQGPEFLIYFQGTGAADDSGLPNDRFFAVRPEGSVSTLKIQRTERGDSAVYLCASSLDENYGYTFGSGTRLTVV.

On this clone itself: This same CDR3 is encoded by further DNA sequences in the sample. The CDR3 bases are TGCGCCAGCAGCACGGGGACAGGGGGTCTCGAGCAGTACTTC. Encoded protein: CASSTGTGGLEQYF. The rearrangement links TRBV5-1 to TRBJ2-7, with 11 nucleotides matching TRBD1. Germline V gene data show CDR1 as SGHRS and CDR2 as YFSETQ. The J segment lost 6 bases and the V segment lost 4 bases, leaving 6 bases of the junction unmatched. This CDR3 contains 14 residues.

The rearrangement joins TRBV7-6 to TRBJ2-2, with D maybe TRBD2 (6 bases). This CDR3 comprises 18 residues. With 5 bases removed from V and 7 bases from J, the gap between germline ends came to 26 bases. Germline loops: CDR1 SGHVS, CDR2 FNYEAQ. In nucleotides, the CDR3 is TGTGCCAGCAGCGCTGGGTCCCTTACCGGGACTCCGAACGGGGAGCTGTTTTTT. It specifies CASSAGSLTGTPNGELFF.

CDR3 region: CASSYGNEQFF. The CDR3 DNA is TGTGCCAGCAGTTACGGTAATGAGCAGTTCTTC. V and J are TRBV6-6 and TRBJ2-1; no definite D call. V lost 2 bases and J lost 7, with 3 bases in between. The CDR3 consists of 11 residues. The germline gives CDR1 MNHNY, CDR2 SVGAGI (reference sequence).

The genes are TRBV18 and TRBJ1-1; no firm D call. Trimming took off 6 bases at V and 5 bases at J, with 16 bases between the two ends. This CDR3 has 14 residues. The germline gives CDR1 KGHSH, CDR2 LQKENI. Here the CDR3 DNA reads TGTGCCAGCTCGTACGGGTCCGACGGTACTGAAGCTTTCTTT. Its protein is CASSYGSDGTEAFF.

The V call is TRBV5-1, the J call TRBJ2-2, with D uncertain. Germline V lookup: CDR1 SGHRS, CDR2 YFSETQ. Deletions cut 1 base from V and 0 bases from J, with 7 bases between. This CDR3 region has 15 residues. CDR3 nucleotide sequence: TGCGCCAGCAGCTTGTTGGCCTCGAACACCGGGGAGCTGTTTTTT. Its translation is CASSLLASNTGELFF.

In its sample, this clone was seen a few times. This rearrangement joins TRBV4-1 to TRBJ2-7; D gene ambiguous. The V gene lost 3 bases and the J gene lost 6 bases, with 9 bases spanning the gap. CDR3 length: 12 amino acids. Germline-derived CDR1 and CDR2 are MGHRA and YSYEKL. The CDR3 DNA follows: TGCGCCAGCAGCCAGTCCGGACGCGAGCAGTACTTC. It yields the protein CASSQSGREQYF.

Only one count was recorded for this clone. The chain joins TRBV6-1 to TRBJ1-2, with unresolved D. V lost 1 base and J 4 bases, leaving 10 bases between the germline ends. From germline, CDR1 is MNHNS and CDR2 SASEGT. The CDR3 is 14 amino acids. CDR3 sequence: CASSEGHDAYGYTF. The CDR3 DNA is TGTGCCAGCAGTGAAGGGCATGACGCCTATGGCTACACCTTC.

With respect to this clone: At the DNA level, this CDR3 is encoded by other sequences in the same sample as well. The chain combines TRBV28 with TRBJ1-3; no definite D call. CDR1 MDHEN and CDR2 SYDVKM come from the germline V gene. The CDR3 covers 14 residues. V shed 3 bases and J shed 2 bases, with 8 bases lying between them. As DNA, the CDR3 is TGTGCCAGCAGTTTGTCGGGCACTGGAAACACCATATATTTT. It yields the protein CASSLSGTGNTIYF.

The chain couples TRBV29-1 to TRBJ2-7; D gene ambiguous. V lost 6 bases, J lost 3 bases, and 9 bases lay in between. The CDR3 covers 11 residues. CDR1 and CDR2 (germline): SQVTM, ANQGSEA. CDR3 sequence (DNA): TGCAGCGTGGTGGCGAACTACGAGCAGTACTTC. Its protein product is CSVVANYEQYF.

The sample holds a few counts of this clone. The sample carries other DNA sequences with the same CDR3. The chain combines TRBV7-2 with TRBJ2-5, with 13 nucleotides matching TRBD2. The CDR3 length is 16 residues. J gave up 5 bases and V 1 base, and 4 bases lay outside the gene matches. Germline V gives CDR1 SGHTA, CDR2 FQGNSA. This CDR3 is CASSLGGLAGVETQYF. The DNA for the CDR3 is TGTGCCAGCAGCTTAGGCGGACTAGCGGGAGTGGAGACCCAGTACTTC.

This chain uses TRBV5-6 with TRBJ2-7; maybe TRBD1 (6 bases). CDR3 size: 15 residues. Germline V gene sequence: CDR1 SGHDT, CDR2 YYEEEE. V lost 4 bases and J lost 2, with 16 bases in between. The CDR3, as DNA: TGTGCCAGCAGCGGGGGTCCCTCAGGGGCCTACGAGCAGTACTTC. It codes for CASSGGPSGAYEQYF. The full variable domain, in which reference TRBV5-6 and TRBJ2-7 provide the parts outside the CDR3, is DAGVTQSPTHLIKTRGQQVTLRCSPKSGHDTVSWYQQALGQGPQFIFQYYEEEERQRGNFPDRFSGHQFPNYSSELNVNALLLGDSALYLCASSGGPSGAYEQYFGPGTRLTVT.

As for this clone: Other DNA sequences within the sample encode an identical CDR3. The chain recombines TRBV6-6 with TRBJ2-7, with a possible D match to TRBD1 (6 bases). Germline-derived CDR1 and CDR2 are MNHNY and SVGAGI (reference sequence). V gave up 6 bases and J gave up 4 bases, with 10 bases separating them. This CDR3 comprises 12 residues. The CDR3, as DNA: TGTGCCAGCAGCCCCCAGGGGTACGAGCAGTACTTC. This gives the protein CASSPQGYEQYF.

This chain joins TRBV28 and TRBJ1-4; D remains unclear. Deletions cut 5 bases from V and 0 bases from J, with 10 bases between. The CDR3 spans 15 residues. Germline loops: CDR1 MDHEN, CDR2 SYDVKM. The chain's CDR3 is CASSAPDATNEKLFF. The CDR3 DNA reads TGTGCCAGCAGTGCGCCCGATGCAACTAATGAAAAACTGTTTTTT.

This clone was counted a few times. J is TRBJ2-5 and V is TRBV19; D possibly corresponds to TRBD2 (6 bases). Germline values: CDR1 LNHDA, CDR2 SQIVND (reference sequence). Deletions cut 3 bases from V and 7 bases from J, with 15 bases between. The length of the CDR3 is 14 residues. The CDR3 nucleotides read TGTGCCAGTAGTATTCCGGGCAACGGGAGGACCCAGTACTTC. Protein: CASSIPGNGRTQYF.

The rearrangement joins TRBV7-9 to TRBJ1-1; D remains ambiguous. Per the germline V gene, CDR1 is SEHNR and CDR2 is FQNEAQ (reference sequence). The V end was cut by 5 bases, the J end by 2 bases, with 9 bases between. The CDR3 is 13 amino acids. The CDR3 region is CASSPTPNTEAFF. The CDR3 DNA reads as TGTGCCAGCAGCCCGACACCAAACACTGAAGCTTTCTTT.